This T cell receptor beta chain emerged from a study of somatic mutations in cytotoxic T cells in rheumatoid arthritis. Some clones are missing from TCRdb's copy, which holds only in-frame ones; the method was immunoSEQ multiplex PCR. The table lists about 8,200 clones, about 70% of them singletons. Positive magnetic bead selection separated CD4+ and CD8+ cells, and flow cytometry confirmed purity. CDR3 length: 14 residues. Germline V gene lookup returns CDR1 MDHEN and CDR2 SYDVKM. The trim removed 6 bases at V and 5 bases at J, leaving 9 bases unmatched. The TCR was taken from an adult with rheumatoid arthritis. The sample taken for sequencing was CD8+ T cells sorted from blood. The genes are TRBV28 and TRBJ1-1; 7 bases map to TRBD1. The CDR3, as DNA: TGTGCCAGCAGCCGTACAGGGGATCGTACTGAAGCTTTCTTT. Its protein product is CASSRTGDRTEAFF.